This T cell receptor (beta chain) was profiled in a study of OX40 agonist ivuxolimab in advanced cancers. General study points: On average, CD8+ T cells showed a greater number of expanded clones than CD4+.

The germline V gene has CDR1 MNHNY and CDR2 SVGAGI (reference sequence). Trimming pared 2 bases from V and 10 bases from J, leaving 12 bases between. There are 13 residues in the CDR3. Details on this clone: The antigen is not known.

The data were produced by immunoSEQ multiplex PCR, yet TCRdb's version contains in-frame clones alone and is incomplete. This sample has some 60,000 clones, with over 80% found just once. This clonotype originated in an adult with an advanced solid tumor such as melanoma, head and neck, liver or kidney cancer. The genes are TRBV6-6 and TRBJ2-1; weak D call: TRBD2 (5 bases). This specimen consisted of CD4+ or CD8+ T cells sorted from blood, obtained in a trial of the OX40 agonist ivuxolimab. CDR3 coding DNA: TGTGCCAGCAGTTACATCTCCACGGGGGAGCAGTTCTTC. The encoded protein is CASSYISTGEQFF.